A single sample gave rise to the 31 T cell receptor beta chains below, sequenced in a study of T cell responses to AZD1222 COVID-19 vaccine. Assay used: immunoSEQ multiplex PCR; TCRdb lists only in-frame clones, some missing. The profile covers 130,000 or so clones, with roughly 85% appearing a single time and 9.4% taken by the ten largest. The sequencing used peripheral blood, collected on day 0 of AZD1222 vaccination. These receptors originate from an adult in good health.

V is TRBV19 and J is TRBJ2-7; D tentatively reads TRBD1 or TRBD2 (5 bases each). This CDR3 contains 15 residues. Trimming stripped 1 base from V and 5 bases from J, with 15 bases between. Germline CDR1 LNHDA, CDR2 SQIVND (reference sequence). The CDR3 nucleotides are TGTGCCAGTAGTATAGGCTCGGGGCTCAGCAACGAGCAGTACTTC. Its protein is CASSIGSGLSNEQYF.

The chain has TRBV7-8 and TRBJ2-1, with D possibly being TRBD1 or TRBD2 (6 bases each). Between the trimmed V and J ends, which lost 0 bases and 5 bases, there was a span of 11 bases. The CDR3 has 15 amino acids. The germline gives CDR1 SGHVS, CDR2 FQNEAQ. Here the CDR3 DNA reads TGTGCCAGCAGCTTAGCGGGGGGCCCAAACAATGAGCAGTTCTTC. This encodes CASSLAGGPNNEQFF.

CDR3 nucleotides: TGTGCCAGCTCACCGACGGAGACAGTAATGAACACTGAAGCTTTCTTT. Translation: CASSPTETVMNTEAFF. The chain carries TRBV18 and TRBJ1-1; the D gene is possibly TRBD1 (5 bases). Germline V gene data show CDR1 as KGHSH and CDR2 as LQKENI. CDR3 size: 16 residues. The V and J ends lost 3 bases and 0 bases respectively, with 14 bases between them.

The rearrangement links TRBV9 to TRBJ2-7, with D unresolved. Trimming pared 0 bases from V and 3 bases from J, leaving 7 bases between. The CDR3 spans 13 residues. Germline lookup yields CDR1 SGDLS and CDR2 YYNGEE. The CDR3: CASSVAPVYEQYF. The CDR3 DNA follows: TGTGCCAGCAGCGTAGCTCCAGTCTACGAGCAGTACTTC. Based on the CDR3 plus reference TRBV9 and TRBJ2-7, the full variable domain is DSGVTQTPKHLITATGQRVTLRCSPRSGDLSVYWYQQSLDQGLQFLIQYYNGEERAKGNILERFSAQQFPDLHSELNLSSLELGDSALYFCASSVAPVYEQYFGPGTRLTVT.

The chain uses TRBV24-1 and TRBJ1-2, with D tentatively TRBD1 (6 bases). This CDR3 has 14 amino acids. Germline loops: CDR1 KGHDR, CDR2 SFDVKD. The V gene lost 2 bases and the J gene lost 2 bases, with 8 bases spanning the gap. The CDR3 bases are TGTGCCACCAGTGATTGGACAGTCAACTATGGCTACACCTTC. This gives the protein CATSDWTVNYGYTF.

The chain recombines TRBV24-1 with TRBJ2-3, with 10 bases that match TRBD1. The CDR3 consists of 17 residues. CDR1 and CDR2 from the germline V gene are KGHDR and SFDVKD. The ends lost 0 bases at V and 0 bases at J; junction bases unmatched: 2. This CDR3 is CATSDLGTGASTDTQYF. The CDR3 DNA reads TGTGCCACCAGTGATTTGGGGACAGGGGCTAGCACAGATACGCAGTATTTT.

The chain couples TRBV5-1 to TRBJ1-1; D not certain. Trimming removed 0 bases at V and 0 bases at J, with 6 bases between. This CDR3 has 14 amino acids. Germline CDR1 reads SGHRS; CDR2 reads YFSETQ. The CDR3 sequence is CASSLDNMNTEAFF. CDR3 sequence (DNA): TGCGCCAGCAGCTTGGACAACATGAACACTGAAGCTTTCTTT.

CDR3 DNA sequence: TGCGCCAGCAGCTTGGATCCGGCGGCGAACACCGGGGAGCTGTTTTTT. The encoded protein is CASSLDPAANTGELFF. This chain joins TRBV5-1 and TRBJ2-2; D is undetermined. Germline CDR1 is SGHRS and CDR2 is YFSETQ. The CDR3 has 16 residues. V shed 0 bases and J shed 0 bases, with 9 bases lying between them.

The rearrangement joins TRBV18 to TRBJ1-6; D unresolved. V was clipped by 2 bases and J by 10 bases, with 9 bases between them. This CDR3 has 13 amino acids. Germline CDR1 KGHSH, CDR2 LQKENI. This CDR3 is CASSPEAGSPLHF. The CDR3 coding sequence is TGTGCCAGCTCACCAGAGGCAGGCTCACCCCTCCACTTT. The whole variable domain, filled in from reference TRBV18 and TRBJ1-6, reads NAGVMQNPRHLVRRRGQEARLRCSPMKGHSHVYWYRQLPEEGLKFMVYLQKENIIDESGMPKERFSAEFPKEGPSILRIQQVVRGDSAAYFCASSPEAGSPLHFGNGTRLTVT.

The J gene is TRBJ2-7, the V gene TRBV2, with D possibly being TRBD1 or TRBD2 (5 bases each). From germline, CDR1 is SNHLY and CDR2 FYNNEI. The CDR3 contains 15 residues. V shed 6 bases and J shed 2 bases, with 17 bases lying between them. CDR3 coding DNA: TGTGCCAGCAGCGTCTCGGGACGAACGACCTACGAGCAGTACTTC. Protein: CASSVSGRTTYEQYF.

This clone was counted once. This chain links TRBV15 with TRBJ2-5; D not resolved. From germline, CDR1 is LNHNV and CDR2 YYDKDF (reference sequence). Trimming stripped 0 bases from V and 9 bases from J, with 11 bases between. The CDR3 is 13 residues long. The CDR3 region is CATSRDYLRPQYF. The CDR3 DNA sequence: TGTGCCACCAGCAGAGATTACTTGAGGCCCCAGTACTTC.

The chain carries TRBV27 and TRBJ1-2; 8 bases fit TRBD1. CDR1 and CDR2 from the germline V gene are MNHEY and SMNVEV (reference sequence). The length of the CDR3 is 15 residues. Trimming cost V 5 bases and J 2 bases; bases outside gene matches: 7. CDR3 DNA: TGTGCCAGCAGTGACGCCCGGACAGGGAACTATGGCTACACCTTC. This sequence encodes CASSDARTGNYGYTF.

The chain has TRBV4-2 and TRBJ1-3, with D tentatively TRBD1 (6 bases). CDR3 length equals 15 residues. Trimming stripped 0 bases from V and 3 bases from J, with 9 bases between. Germline V gives CDR1 LGHNA, CDR2 YNFKEQ. The CDR3 loop reads CASSQDAGVGNTIYF. CDR3 DNA: TGTGCCAGCAGCCAAGATGCAGGGGTTGGAAACACCATATATTTT.

V and J are TRBV2 and TRBJ2-1, with TRBD2 as a possible D gene (6 bases). The CDR3 has 13 amino acids. The germline V and J ends were trimmed by 8 bases and 7 bases, with 15 bases remaining between them. Germline V gives CDR1 SNHLY, CDR2 FYNNEI. The CDR3 nucleotides read TGTGCCAGCGGAGGGTCCAAGAAAAATGAGCAGTTCTTC. Translated: CASGGSKKNEQFF.

This clone was found a few times. The chain combines TRBV6-4 with TRBJ2-2; D might be TRBD2 (5 bases). The germline V gene encodes CDR1 MRHNA and CDR2 SNTAGT. V was cut by 6 bases and J by 4 bases, with 12 bases left in between. The CDR3 length is 14 residues. The CDR3 DNA sequence: TGTGCCAGCAGCGCTAGCTCTTTCACCGGGGAGCTGTTTTTT. Encoded protein: CASSASSFTGELFF.

A remark on this clone: The sample has other DNA sequences that encode this CDR3 too. This chain uses TRBV12-3 or TRBV12-4 with TRBJ2-7; D is unclear. The CDR3 covers 11 residues. V dropped 1 base and J dropped 4 bases, with 2 bases sitting between them. This CDR3 is CASSLGYEQYF. DNA of the CDR3: TGTGCCAGCAGTTTAGGATACGAGCAGTACTTC.

J is TRBJ2-7 and V is TRBV18; D possibly corresponds to TRBD2 (5 bases). CDR3 length equals 15 residues. Between the trimmed V and J ends, which lost 6 bases and 2 bases, there was a span of 17 bases. Germline CDR1 and CDR2: KGHSH and LQKENI. CDR3 coding DNA: TGTGCCAGCTCGCGCGGCCTTACGGGGACCTACGAGCAGTACTTC. Residues: CASSRGLTGTYEQYF.

Only one count was recorded for this clone. The rearrangement uses TRBV10-3 and TRBJ1-6; D is perhaps TRBD1 (6 bases). Germline V gives CDR1 ENHRY, CDR2 SYGVKD. V was cut by 2 bases and J by 7 bases, with 6 bases left in between. The CDR3 runs to 13 residues. The CDR3 protein is CAISEGQNSPLHF. The CDR3 DNA is TGTGCCATCAGTGAGGGACAGAATTCACCCCTCCACTTT.

This chain connects TRBV3-1 (or the pseudogene TRBV3-2) to TRBJ1-2; D gene unclear. V lost 0 bases, J lost 8 bases, and 22 bases lay in between. The CDR3 loop spans 17 amino acids. Germline-derived CDR1 and CDR2 are LGHDT and YNNKEL (reference sequence). This CDR3 reads CASSQDPSLTRISGYTF. CDR3 DNA sequence: TGTGCCAGCAGCCAAGACCCGAGTCTTACTCGGATATCAGGCTACACCTTC.

This rearrangement joins TRBV2 to TRBJ1-6, with D uncertain. The CDR3 consists of 15 residues. V was clipped by 6 bases and J by 6 bases, with 15 bases between them. The germline V gene has CDR1 SNHLY and CDR2 FYNNEI. This chain's CDR3 is CASRPEGLGNSPLHF. In DNA, the CDR3 is TGTGCCAGCAGGCCCGAGGGCCTGGGTAATTCACCCCTCCACTTT.

The rearrangement joins TRBV12-3 or TRBV12-4 to TRBJ2-2; TRBD2 matches 7 bases. Trimming removed 5 bases from V and 10 bases from J; junction bases left unmatched: 7. The CDR3 is 13 residues long. CDR3 DNA sequence: TGTGCCAGCAGTGTCTTGGGGGGGGAGGAGCTGTTTTTT. The encoded protein is CASSVLGGEELFF.

This chain connects TRBV12-3 or TRBV12-4 to TRBJ1-2; no definite D call. The V end lost 5 bases, the J end lost 6 bases, and 13 bases lay between the germline ends. CDR3 size: 13 residues. CDR3 protein: CASSPTGLDGYTF. CDR3 sequence (DNA): TGTGCCAGCAGTCCAACTGGATTGGATGGCTACACCTTC.

As to this clone: Additional DNA sequences in this sample encode the identical CDR3. The chain carries TRBV9 and TRBJ2-1; 9 positions agree with TRBD2. With V trimmed by 0 bases and J by 2 bases, 0 bases remained unmatched. Germline-derived CDR1 and CDR2 are SGDLS and YYNGEE. This CDR3 is 15 amino acids long. CDR3 protein: CASSVVAGAYNEQFF. The DNA of the CDR3 is TGTGCCAGCAGCGTAGTAGCGGGAGCCTACAATGAGCAGTTCTTC.

This chain links TRBV18 with TRBJ1-5; the D gene is possibly TRBD1 (5 bases). Trimming took 3 bases from V and 1 from J, leaving 10 bases between them. Germline V gene sequence: CDR1 KGHSH, CDR2 LQKENI. The CDR3 is 15 residues long. The CDR3 loop is CASSPQGFSNQPQHF. The CDR3, as DNA: TGTGCCAGCTCACCTCAGGGTTTCAGCAATCAGCCCCAGCATTTT.

This clone has only one observation. This chain uses TRBV28 with TRBJ2-1, with 10 bases that match TRBD1. The length of the CDR3 is 16 residues. Trimming at V came to 2 bases and at J to 6 bases, leaving 7 bases not matched to a gene. Per the germline V gene, CDR1 is MDHEN and CDR2 is SYDVKM. The CDR3 spells CASSLTGTGAFNEQFF. Here the CDR3 DNA reads TGTGCCAGCAGTTTAACCGGGACAGGGGCTTTCAATGAGCAGTTCTTC.

The gene calls are TRBV7-8 and TRBJ1-4; the D is unclear. Germline V gene data show CDR1 as SGHVS and CDR2 as FQNEAQ. The CDR3 is 15 amino acids. V gave up 1 base and J gave up 3 bases, with 9 bases separating them. Here the CDR3 reads CASSLGASANEKLFF. The CDR3 region has the DNA TGTGCCAGCAGCTTAGGGGCTTCGGCTAATGAAAAACTGTTTTTT. Variable domain in full (rest from reference TRBV7-8 and TRBJ1-4): GAGVSQSPRYKVAKRGQDVALRCDPISGHVSLFWYQQALGQGPEFLTYFQNEAQLDKSGLPSDRFFAERPEGSVSTLKIQRTQQEDSAVYLCASSLGASANEKLFFGSGTQLSVL.

The chain recombines TRBV5-1 with TRBJ1-1, with D maybe TRBD1 (5 bases). V dropped 0 bases and J dropped 4 bases, with 16 bases sitting between them. The germline gives CDR1 SGHRS, CDR2 YFSETQ. The CDR3 extends over 16 amino acids. The DNA of the CDR3 is TGCGCCAGCAGCTTGGAACCAGGGCCTAGAAGCACTGAAGCTTTCTTT. Translating it yields CASSLEPGPRSTEAFF.

The rearrangement joins TRBV9 to TRBJ1-1; D call uncertain. This CDR3 is 14 amino acids long. Germline CDR1 SGDLS, CDR2 YYNGEE. The V and J ends lost 2 bases and 0 bases respectively, with 8 bases between them. The CDR3 nucleotides read TGTGCCAGCAGCGTTCCAGCAATGAACACTGAAGCTTTCTTT. This gives the protein CASSVPAMNTEAFF.

V is TRBV28 and J is TRBJ2-3, with TRBD2 matching over 9 bases. The V segment lost 6 bases and the J segment 3 bases; nucleotides outside the gene matches: 10. Germline V lookup: CDR1 MDHEN, CDR2 SYDVKM. The CDR3 covers 16 residues. The CDR3, as DNA: TGTGCCAGCAGCCTCTCTGGAGCGGGAGGAACAGATACGCAGTATTTT. Translating gives CASSLSGAGGTDTQYF.

The J gene is TRBJ2-5, the V gene TRBV9; D is ambiguous. Trimming shortened V by 3 bases and J by 2 bases, and 14 bases separated the two germline ends. Germline loops: CDR1 SGDLS, CDR2 YYNGEE. The CDR3 consists of 15 residues. The CDR3, as DNA: TGTGCCAGCAGCGAAACAGTCGTCATTCAAGAGACCCAGTACTTC. Protein product: CASSETVVIQETQYF.

The gene calls are TRBV29-1 and TRBJ1-5; D unclear. Germline assignment: CDR1 SQVTM and CDR2 ANQGSEA. This CDR3 has 13 amino acids. The V and J ends lost 6 bases and 0 bases respectively, with 9 bases between them. The CDR3 coding sequence is TGCAGCGTAGCAGCATATAGCAATCAGCCCCAGCATTTT. Encoded protein: CSVAAYSNQPQHF.